Below, 27 T cell receptor beta chains from the same sample are listed, as sequenced in a study of cytomegalovirus exposure and HLA in healthy donors. Assay used: immunoSEQ multiplex PCR; TCRdb lists only in-frame clones, some missing. The sample records 150,000 to 200,000 clones, approximately 86% being singletons. Input material: PBMCs. The receptors originated from a man aged 30 to 45 in good health and CMV-seropositive.

The chain joins TRBV4-2 to TRBJ2-1; 8 bases line up with TRBD1. Germline trimming cut 0 bases from V and 2 bases from J; bases unmatched to any gene: 3. Germline lookup yields CDR1 LGHNA and CDR2 YNFKEQ. This CDR3 contains 16 residues. CDR3 coding DNA: TGTGCCAGCAGCCAAGATCAGACAGGGGCCTACAATGAGCAGTTCTTC. This encodes CASSQDQTGAYNEQFF.

The genes are TRBV5-1 and TRBJ2-5; 9 nucleotides line up with TRBD1. The end of the DNA aligns better with TRBJ2-7, so the J call may be wrong. Germline CDR1 and CDR2: SGHRS and YFSETQ. The CDR3 totals 15 residues. CDR3 sequence reads: CASRRTGTGNDEQYF. The CDR3 DNA reads as TGCGCCAGCAGACGCACCGGGACAGGGAATGACGAGCAGTACTTC.

The V gene is TRBV7-9, the J gene TRBJ2-3; the D gene is possibly TRBD2 (7 bases). Germline CDR1 SEHNR, CDR2 FQNEAQ (reference sequence). This CDR3 comprises 16 residues. V lost 5 bases to trimming and J lost 2 bases, with 17 bases between them. CDR3 in DNA: TGTGCCAGCAGCCCAGGGGACTATTCCCTCACAGATACGCAGTATTTT. This encodes CASSPGDYSLTDTQYF.

About this clone itself: Sequence at one end of the junction differs from germline and may be a read error. V and J are TRBV10-1 and TRBJ2-7; 7 bases match TRBD1. Per germline, CDR1 WNHNN and CDR2 SYGVQD (reference sequence). The CDR3 length is 16 residues. The DNA of the CDR3 is TGCGCCAGCGGTGAAACTGTGGGGACAGCTACATACGAGCAGTACTTC. Protein sequence: CASGETVGTATYEQYF.

The chain carries TRBV7-2 and TRBJ2-4; 8 nucleotides align to TRBD1. Per the germline V gene, CDR1 is SGHTA and CDR2 is FQGNSA. V was clipped by 1 base and J by 2 bases; unmatched bases: 7. The CDR3 loop spans 17 amino acids. CDR3 DNA sequence: TGTGCCAGCAGCTTAGAGGGGACAGGTTCGTCCAAAAACATTCAGTACTTC. This codes for CASSLEGTGSSKNIQYF.

CDR3 residues: CASSGAPRGNAYGYTF. CDR3 DNA: TGTGCCAGCAGCGGAGCCCCCAGAGGGAACGCCTATGGCTACACCTTC. This chain uses TRBV9 with TRBJ1-2; D remains unclear. Germline V gene lookup returns CDR1 SGDLS and CDR2 YYNGEE. The V gene lost 3 bases and the J gene lost 4 bases, with 19 bases spanning the gap. This CDR3 is 16 amino acids long. Supplemented by reference TRBV9 and TRBJ1-2, the full variable domain reads DSGVTQTPKHLITATGQRVTLRCSPRSGDLSVYWYQQSLDQGLQFLIQYYNGEERAKGNILERFSAQQFPDLHSELNLSSLELGDSALYFCASSGAPRGNAYGYTFGSGTRLTVV.

This chain joins TRBV19 and TRBJ1-5; 10 bases agree with TRBD1. The CDR3 is made up of 16 amino acids. The junction had 6 bases not matched to a gene; V was cut back by 5 bases and J by 2 bases. Germline-derived CDR1 and CDR2 are LNHDA and SQIVND (reference sequence). CDR3 amino acids: CASSPWDRGGNQPQHF. The CDR3 DNA reads as TGTGCCAGTAGTCCCTGGGACAGGGGAGGCAATCAGCCCCAGCATTTT.

In nucleotides, the CDR3 is TGTGCCAGCAGTTACTCGCGGTCTTTCTATGGCTACACCTTC. It specifies CASSYSRSFYGYTF. The V and J genes are TRBV6-5 and TRBJ1-2; D call uncertain. Germline lookup yields CDR1 MNHEY and CDR2 SVGAGI. The length of the CDR3 is 14 residues. Trimming stripped 0 bases from V and 4 bases from J, with 9 bases between.

The gene calls are TRBV27 and TRBJ1-2; tentatively, D is TRBD1 (5 bases). The CDR3 is 14 residues long. Germline lookup yields CDR1 MNHEY and CDR2 SMNVEV (reference sequence). The V gene lost 3 bases and the J gene lost 5 bases, with 13 bases spanning the gap. CDR3 protein: CASSFYQGGYGYTF. Here the CDR3 DNA reads TGTGCCAGCAGTTTCTACCAGGGTGGGTATGGCTACACCTTC.

J is TRBJ2-7 and V is TRBV10-3, with D perhaps matching TRBD1 (5 bases). Trimming left V 8 bases short and J 2 bases short, with 10 bases between. This CDR3 is built from 12 residues. Germline V gene sequence: CDR1 ENHRY, CDR2 SYGVKD. DNA for the CDR3: TGTGCCATCTACGACAGCACCTACGAGCAGTACTTC. Its protein product is CAIYDSTYEQYF.

The J gene is TRBJ2-3, the V gene TRBV7-6; D remains unclear. V was shortened by 5 bases and J by 6 bases, with 6 bases between the two germline ends. This CDR3 is 11 amino acids long. The V gene's germline CDR1 is SGHVS and CDR2 FNYEAQ. CDR3: CASSARDTQYF. CDR3 in DNA: TGTGCCAGCAGCGCACGGGATACGCAGTATTTT. The variable domain in full, with the rest retrieved from reference TRBV7-6 and TRBJ2-3, is GAGVSQSPRYKVTKRGQDVALRCDPISGHVSLYWYRQALGQGPEFLTYFNYEAQQDKSGLPNDRFSAERPEGSISTLTIQRTEQRDSAMYRCASSARDTQYFGPGTRLTVL.

The chain carries TRBV11-3 and TRBJ2-1; 9 positions match TRBD1. Per the germline V gene, CDR1 is SGHNT and CDR2 is YENEEA. The junction had 2 bases not matched to a gene; V was cut back by 8 bases and J by 3 bases. This CDR3 spans 13 amino acids. The CDR3 spells CASQGQGYNEQFF. CDR3 nucleotide sequence: TGTGCCAGCCAGGGACAGGGCTACAATGAGCAGTTCTTC.

The rearrangement links TRBV20-1 to TRBJ2-1; 9 bases are a match to TRBD2. CDR3 length: 11 residues. J was trimmed by 12 bases and V by 5 bases; bases with no gene match: 5. Germline loops: CDR1 DFQATT, CDR2 SNEGSKA (reference sequence). The CDR3 loop reads CSAVRGGRQFF. DNA for the CDR3: TGCAGTGCTGTGCGGGGGGGTCGGCAGTTCTTC.

This clone was detected only a few times. The V and J genes are TRBV9 and TRBJ1-6; 8 bases are shared with TRBD1. V lost 1 base and J lost 8; bases outside the gene matches: 5. The V gene's germline CDR1 is SGDLS and CDR2 YYNGEE. This CDR3 is 15 amino acids long. CDR3 sequence: CASSVRDRFDSPLHF. The CDR3 nucleotides read TGTGCCAGCAGCGTACGGGACAGGTTCGATTCACCCCTCCACTTT.

The chain uses TRBV7-2 and TRBJ2-7, with 9 bases lining up with TRBD2. The V and J ends lost 1 base and 1 base, in that order; junction bases with no gene match: 5. This CDR3 is built from 16 residues. CDR1 is SGHTA and CDR2 is FQGNSA in the germline V gene. The CDR3 DNA reads as TGTGCCAGCAGCTTAGTATCTAGCGGGGATTCCTACGAGCAGTACTTC. Encoded protein: CASSLVSSGDSYEQYF.

CDR3 sequence reads: CASSPGQGSYNEQFF. The CDR3 coding sequence is TGTGCCAGCAGTCCTGGACAGGGGTCCTACAATGAGCAGTTCTTC. J is TRBJ2-1 and V is TRBV27; 9 nucleotides match TRBD1. Germline V lookup: CDR1 MNHEY, CDR2 SMNVEV (reference sequence). The ends lost 5 bases at V and 1 base at J; junction bases unmatched: 3. This CDR3 is built from 15 residues.

The rearrangement joins TRBV12-5 to TRBJ2-1; D might be TRBD1 (6 bases). V lost 0 bases and J 2 bases, leaving 14 bases between the germline ends. CDR1 is LGHNT, CDR2 FRNRAP, per germline. This CDR3 is built from 17 residues. The CDR3 sequence is CASGLVLWTVTYNEQFF. For the CDR3, the DNA is TGTGCTAGTGGTTTGGTACTCTGGACAGTGACCTACAATGAGCAGTTCTTC.

A few counts support this clone. The DNA for the CDR3 is TGTGCCAGTAGTATAGCTAGGACAGGGGGCAATGAGCAGTTCTTC. Translation gives CASSIARTGGNEQFF. This sequence joins TRBV19 and TRBJ2-1; 10 bases are shared with TRBD1. CDR1 LNHDA and CDR2 SQIVND come from the germline V gene (reference sequence). The CDR3 is 15 amino acids. J was trimmed by 6 bases and V by 1 base; bases with no gene match: 3.

The rearrangement links TRBV6-6 to TRBJ2-1; 7 nucleotides match TRBD2. J gave up 7 bases and V 2 bases, and 5 bases lay outside the gene matches. The CDR3 has 14 residues. Per the germline V gene, CDR1 is MNHNY and CDR2 is SVGAGI (reference sequence). This CDR3 reads CASSYPGLGNEQFF. The CDR3 DNA reads as TGTGCCAGCAGTTACCCCGGACTAGGAAATGAGCAGTTCTTC.

This chain links TRBV6-1 with TRBJ2-2, with 8 bases lining up with TRBD1. The CDR3 consists of 17 residues. Germline trimming cut 0 bases from V and 1 base from J; bases unmatched to any gene: 4. CDR1 is MNHNS, CDR2 SASEGT, per germline. This CDR3 reads CASSEAWTGLNTGELFF. CDR3 coding DNA: TGTGCCAGCAGTGAAGCCTGGACAGGGCTGAACACCGGGGAGCTGTTTTTT.

The chain is built from TRBV9 and TRBJ2-2; D is possibly TRBD1 (5 bases). This CDR3 region has 16 residues. The V end was cut by 1 base, the J end by 1 base, with 11 bases between. Germline V gives CDR1 SGDLS, CDR2 YYNGEE. The DNA of the CDR3 is TGTGCCAGCAGCGTACTCCTAAGGGGGAACACCGGGGAGCTGTTTTTT. Translating gives CASSVLLRGNTGELFF.

The chain couples TRBV11-3 to TRBJ2-1; tentative D call: TRBD1 (5 bases). CDR3 length: 17 residues. With 4 bases removed from V and 7 bases from J, the gap between germline ends came to 23 bases. Germline V CDR1 and CDR2: SGHNT, YENEEA. The CDR3 is CASSSGDSQSTINEQFF. The CDR3 region has the DNA TGTGCCAGCAGCTCTGGAGACAGTCAAAGCACAATAAATGAGCAGTTCTTC. Full variable domain (remainder filled in from reference TRBV11-3 and TRBJ2-1): EAGVVQSPRYKIIEKKQPVAFWCNPISGHNTLYWYLQNLGQGPELLIRYENEEAVDDSQLPKDRFSAERLKGVDSTLKIQPAELGDSAVYLCASSSGDSQSTINEQFFGPGTRLTVL.

This sequence joins TRBV11-2 and TRBJ2-3; D gene uncertain. CDR1 is SGHAT and CDR2 is FQNNGV in the germline V gene. Trimming took 5 bases from V and 2 from J, leaving 5 bases between them. The CDR3 loop spans 12 amino acids. For the CDR3, the DNA is TGTGCCAGCAGCCAACTCACAGATACGCAGTATTTT. Translated, it gives CASSQLTDTQYF.

The chain uses TRBV19 and TRBJ2-7, with TRBD1 matching 11 bases. J was trimmed by 3 bases and V by 3 bases; bases with no gene match: 10. The length of the CDR3 is 17 residues. Per the germline V gene, CDR1 is LNHDA and CDR2 is SQIVND (reference sequence). CDR3 coding DNA: TGTGCCAGTAGTATTGGGCCGCCCGGGACAGGGGGCTACGAGCAGTACTTC. It specifies CASSIGPPGTGGYEQYF. Using reference TRBV19 and TRBJ2-7 for the parts outside the CDR3, the full variable domain is DGGITQSPKYLFRKEGQNVTLSCEQNLNHDAMYWYRQDPGQGLRLIYYSQIVNDFQKGDIAEGYSVSREKKESFPLTVTSAQKNPTAFYLCASSIGPPGTGGYEQYFGPGTRLTVT.

The chain combines TRBV4-2 with TRBJ1-3; possible D gene TRBD1, 6 bases. With 3 bases removed from V and 0 bases from J, the gap between germline ends came to 18 bases. CDR1 LGHNA and CDR2 YNFKEQ come from the germline V gene. The CDR3 runs to 18 residues. CDR3 protein: CASSQARGGIDSGNTIYF. In nucleotides, the CDR3 is TGTGCCAGCAGCCAGGCTAGGGGGGGGATCGACTCTGGAAACACCATATATTTT.

The chain couples TRBV5-8 to TRBJ2-7; 9 bases are shared with TRBD1. Germline CDR1 reads SGHTS; CDR2 reads YDEGEE. CDR3 length: 13 amino acids. The V and J ends lost 1 base and 7 bases, in that order; junction bases with no gene match: 3. The CDR3 DNA follows: TGTGCCAGCAGCTTGTACAGGGGGCGGGAGCAGTACTTC. As protein: CASSLYRGREQYF.

This sequence joins TRBV19 and TRBJ1-1, with 8 bases matching TRBD1. CDR3 length: 13 amino acids. Germline CDR1 LNHDA, CDR2 SQIVND (reference sequence). The V and J ends lost 7 bases and 11 bases, in that order; junction bases with no gene match: 12. The CDR3 DNA sequence: TGTGCCAGTACCTCGGGACAGGAGAGGTGGGCTTTCTTT. This sequence encodes CASTSGQERWAFF.